The present T cell receptor (beta chain) was sequenced within a study of blood T cells in healthy people across ages. The individuals who served as donors were healthy Caucasians living in Russia, aged roughly 6 to 95. A sample-barcoded 5' primer and a J-beta primer mix were used in a second PCR of about 7 to 12 cycles. Each CDR3 protein gets one entry after TCRdb re-called the 5' RACE reads with MiXCR. The sample lists about 780,000 distinct CDR3 sequences, roughly 24% seen once, with around 3% in the top ten. Germline CDR1 reads SQVTM; CDR2 reads ANQGSEA. The CDR3 spans 15 residues. Trimming removed 5 bases from V and 9 bases from J, with 26 bases in between. The same specimen was also included in a second study, on T cells of mothers and their children. That study reports: The study sampled a few healthy Caucasian mothers and their six children. Added by the second PCR's M1S primer were sample barcodes and 2-4 random nucleotides.

The source of this sequence is a boy aged 5 to 17 in good health. The V and J genes are TRBV29-1 and TRBJ2-7; D call uncertain. The material sequenced was blood. The CDR3 sequence: CSVSINQVVASRQYF. In nucleotides, the CDR3 is TGCAGCGTTTCCATTAATCAGGTCGTTGCTTCTCGGCAGTACTTC.